Following are 27 T cell receptor beta chains from one sample sequenced in a study of shared clonotypes between healthy human individuals. Only in-frame clones appear in the TCRdb table, and some are missing; sequencing was by immunoSEQ multiplex PCR. Found here are 450,000 or so clones, 77% of them singletons; the top ten hold more than 10%. Sequencing input: PBMCs. The receptors shown here come from a woman aged 35 to 49 in good health. Some clones in this sample may be carry-over from other donors' samples.

This clone was counted once. The genes are TRBV27 and TRBJ1-6, with TRBD1 as a possible D gene (5 bases). V was pared by 10 bases and J by 14 bases, with 24 bases between. The germline V gene has CDR1 MNHEY and CDR2 SMNVEV (reference sequence). This CDR3 has 14 amino acids. CDR3 DNA sequence: TGTGCCACCCTAGACCGGGACCGGGGTATGACCCTCCACTTT. This translates into CATLDRDRGMTLHF.

V is TRBV9 and J is TRBJ2-7; 12 nucleotides line up with TRBD1. The V and J ends lost 0 bases and 6 bases, in that order; junction bases with no gene match: 7. CDR1 is SGDLS, CDR2 YYNGEE, per germline. The CDR3 sequence is 16 residues long. The CDR3 spells CASSVGSGQGASEQYF. Written as DNA, the CDR3 is TGTGCCAGCAGCGTAGGATCGGGACAGGGGGCATCCGAGCAGTACTTC.

The genes are TRBV7-3 and TRBJ2-1; D may be TRBD2 (6 bases). This CDR3 is built from 15 residues. Germline V gene data show CDR1 as SGHTA and CDR2 as FQGTGA. The germline V and J ends were trimmed by 5 bases and 4 bases, with 15 bases remaining between them. CDR3 coding DNA: TGTGCCAGCAGCCGTTCTGGGGGAGGTTACAATGAGCAGTTCTTC. Translation: CASSRSGGGYNEQFF.

This chain uses TRBV5-1 with TRBJ2-3, with 13 bases lining up with TRBD2. This CDR3 is built from 17 residues. Germline CDR1 reads SGHRS; CDR2 reads YFSETQ. V lost 0 bases, J lost 2 bases, and 3 bases stayed unmatched. CDR3 protein: CASSLEGLAGLTDTQYF. The CDR3, as DNA: TGCGCCAGCAGCTTGGAGGGACTAGCGGGGCTCACAGATACGCAGTATTTT.

This clone was seen a handful of times. The chain uses TRBV7-8 and TRBJ1-1, with TRBD1 matching over 7 bases. V lost 4 bases to trimming and J lost 5 bases; unmatched junction nucleotides: 4. CDR3 length equals 13 residues. CDR1 is SGHVS, CDR2 FQNEAQ, per germline. The CDR3 region is CASSSDRETEAFF. Here the CDR3 DNA reads TGTGCCAGCAGCTCCGACAGGGAAACTGAAGCTTTCTTT.

The V and J genes are TRBV7-2 and TRBJ2-1, with D possibly being TRBD1 or TRBD2 (7 bases each). V dropped 0 bases and J dropped 9 bases, with 15 bases sitting between them. The germline V gene encodes CDR1 SGHTA and CDR2 FQGNSA. The CDR3 covers 15 residues. CDR3 in amino acids: CASSLAGARGGEQFF. The DNA for the CDR3 is TGTGCCAGCAGCTTAGCCGGGGCCAGGGGGGGTGAGCAGTTCTTC.

The chain has TRBV7-9 and TRBJ2-7; 13 nucleotides match TRBD2. This CDR3 comprises 15 residues. V shed 5 bases, J shed 4 bases, and the junction held 5 bases outside the gene matches. Germline V gives CDR1 SEHNR, CDR2 FQNEAQ (reference sequence). CDR3: CASSTRTSGSYEQYF. The CDR3 coding sequence is TGTGCCAGCAGCACCAGGACTAGCGGGAGTTACGAGCAGTACTTC.

Turning to this clone: A read error likely explains this, since a far larger clone differs by one base. This chain links TRBV30 with TRBJ1-5; no definite D call. The CDR3 consists of 16 residues. CDR1 is GTSNPN, CDR2 SVGIG, per germline (reference sequence). The CDR3 coding sequence is TGTGCCTGGAGTAAGCTTAAGGGCCCGGGCAATCAGTCCCAGCATTTT. Translation gives CAWSKLKGPGNQSQHF.

This sequence joins TRBV5-6 and TRBJ1-2; TRBD1 agrees at 9 bases. Germline V gene sequence: CDR1 SGHDT, CDR2 YYEEEE. V shed 2 bases, J shed 2 bases, and the junction held 4 bases outside the gene matches. The CDR3 totals 15 residues. DNA for the CDR3: TGTGCCAGCAGCTTCCTCGGACAGGGGAACTATGGCTACACCTTC. Protein product: CASSFLGQGNYGYTF.

This clone was observed a handful of times. The CDR3: CASSFSPYILAGAVPHNEQFF. Written as DNA, the CDR3 is TGTGCCAGCAGCTTTAGCCCGTACATACTAGCGGGCGCTGTTCCCCACAATGAGCAGTTCTTC. V and J are TRBV7-7 and TRBJ2-1, with 9 bases aligning to TRBD2. Germline-derived CDR1 and CDR2 are SSHAT and FNYEAQ (reference sequence). This CDR3 is built from 21 residues. V was pared by 3 bases and J by 5 bases, with 23 bases of the junction left unmatched. The complete variable domain, with remaining parts taken from reference TRBV7-7 and TRBJ2-1, reads GAGVSQSPRYKVTKRGQDVTLRCDPISSHATLYWYQQALGQGPEFLTYFNYEAQPDKSGLPSDRFSAERPEGSISTLTIQRTEQRDSAMYRCASSFSPYILAGAVPHNEQFFGPGTRLTVL.

As concerns this clone: A much larger clone differs by one base, so this may be a read error. This sequence joins TRBV10-3 and TRBJ1-2; TRBD1 matches at 9 bases. CDR1 and CDR2 from the germline V gene are ENHRY and SYGVKD. The CDR3 totals 14 residues. The CDR3 reads CAVSVGGQGPDYTF. CDR3 DNA sequence: TGTGCCGTCAGTGTAGGGGGACAGGGACCAGACTACACCTTC.

For this clone: This likely stems from a read error, as it lies one base from a far larger clone. Other DNA sequences in the sample encode the same CDR3. The rearrangement joins TRBV10-3 to TRBJ1-3, with 7 bases aligning to TRBD1. The germline CDR1 and CDR2 sequences are ENHRY and SYGVKD. CDR3 length: 14 amino acids. The CDR3 protein is CAISLDRVGNTIYF. The DNA of the CDR3 is TGCGCCATCAGCCTAGACAGGGTTGGAAACACCATATATTTT.

Many counts were recorded for this clone. V is TRBV6-1 and J is TRBJ2-3; 9 bases match TRBD1. The CDR3 consists of 15 residues. Germline V lookup: CDR1 MNHNS, CDR2 SASEGT. The V segment lost 4 bases and the J segment 4 bases; nucleotides outside the gene matches: 6. Here the CDR3 DNA reads TGTGCCAGCAGTGGGGGACAGGGAGGTGCAGATACGCAGTATTTT. Amino acids: CASSGGQGGADTQYF.

Worth noting for this clone: A far more abundant clone sits one base away, making this likely a read error. V gene TRBV6-1 combines with J gene TRBJ2-1, with D possibly TRBD1 on 7 matching bases. The CDR3 spans 15 residues. V was cut by 1 base and J by 9 bases, with 16 bases left in between. Germline lookup yields CDR1 MNHNS and CDR2 SASEGT. Written as DNA, the CDR3 is TGTGCCAGCAGTGAAGAGGGGGCAGGGGGGCCTGAGCAGTTCTTC. Protein sequence: CASSEEGAGGPEQFF.

This chain joins TRBV27 and TRBJ1-2; maybe TRBD1 (5 bases). V was trimmed by 3 bases and J by 4 bases, leaving 15 bases between them. The CDR3 sequence is 15 residues long. The germline gives CDR1 MNHEY, CDR2 SMNVEV (reference sequence). The CDR3 protein is CASSFSPTGVYGYTF. Written as DNA, the CDR3 is TGTGCCAGCAGTTTTTCCCCAACGGGGGTCTATGGCTACACCTTC.

This clone was observed many times. This chain uses TRBV30 with TRBJ2-1, with no clear D. V was pared by 4 bases and J by 3 bases, with 4 bases between. CDR1 GTSNPN and CDR2 SVGIG come from the germline V gene (reference sequence). This CDR3 has 11 amino acids. CDR3 protein: CAWTYYNEQFF. As DNA, the CDR3 is TGTGCCTGGACCTACTACAATGAGCAGTTCTTC.

The chain uses TRBV10-3 and TRBJ1-1, with D possibly being TRBD1 (5 bases). The CDR3 spans 16 residues. Germline-derived CDR1 and CDR2 are ENHRY and SYGVKD. V gave up 6 bases and J gave up 0 bases, with 17 bases separating them. The DNA of the CDR3 is TGTGCCATCAGGACGGAAGAGTGGGGCTTGAACACTGAAGCTTTCTTT. Its protein product is CAIRTEEWGLNTEAFF.

As DNA, the CDR3 is TGTGCCAGCGGGTACAGCTTTGCTGGAAACACCATATATTTT. This encodes CASGYSFAGNTIYF. The rearrangement links TRBV28 to TRBJ1-3, with D unclear. Trimming pared 8 bases from V and 2 bases from J, leaving 13 bases between. The CDR3 extends over 14 amino acids. Germline V CDR1 and CDR2: MDHEN, SYDVKM.

The chain has TRBV29-1 and TRBJ1-3; the D gene is possibly TRBD1 (6 bases). V was trimmed by 6 bases and J by 2 bases, leaving 14 bases between them. Germline V gene lookup returns CDR1 SQVTM and CDR2 ANQGSEA. The CDR3 spans 14 residues. CDR3 sequence (DNA): TGCAGCGTCTTCGGTGCAGGGGCTGGAAACACCATATATTTT. Its protein is CSVFGAGAGNTIYF.

A word on this clone: A far larger clone differs by one base, so this is likely a read error. The rearrangement joins TRBV5-4 to TRBJ2-3; the D is unclear. V lost 1 base, J lost 0 bases, and 3 bases lay in between. The CDR3 extends over 13 amino acids. Germline V gene data show CDR1 as SGHNT and CDR2 as YYREEE (reference sequence). The CDR3 nucleotides read TGTGCCAGCAGCTTGACTAGCACAGATACGCAGTATTTT. This codes for CASSLTSTDTQYF. The full variable domain, completed using reference TRBV5-4 and TRBJ2-3, is ETGVTQSPTHLIKTRGQQVTLRCSSQSGHNTVSWYQQALGQGPQFIFQYYREEENGRGNFPPRFSGLQFPNYSSELNVNALELDDSALYLCASSLTSTDTQYFGPGTRLTVL.

V and J are TRBV30 and TRBJ1-1; D ambiguous. This CDR3 comprises 16 residues. The V end lost 3 bases, the J end lost 10 bases, and 27 bases lay between the germline ends. Germline V lookup: CDR1 GTSNPN, CDR2 SVGIG (reference sequence). The CDR3 DNA sequence: TGTGCCTGGAGGCCGAAGTTAGGACCCGGCGGGGATGGAGCTTTCTTT. It encodes CAWRPKLGPGGDGAFF.

This clone was seen a few times. CDR3 in DNA: TGTGCCAGCAGTTGGAGGCTGTGGCAGGGGGGATATGGCTACACCTTC. It is translated as CASSWRLWQGGYGYTF. The chain has TRBV28 and TRBJ1-2; 7 bases are shared with TRBD1. The V and J ends lost 4 bases and 5 bases, in that order; junction bases with no gene match: 13. The CDR3 runs to 16 residues. CDR1 is MDHEN and CDR2 is SYDVKM in the germline V gene.

This rearrangement joins TRBV18 to TRBJ2-1; TRBD1 agrees at 7 bases. V lost 4 bases and J lost 3; bases outside the gene matches: 12. CDR1 and CDR2 (germline): KGHSH, LQKENI. The CDR3 has 17 residues. This chain's CDR3 is CASSLKPGGLYYNEQFF. In DNA form, the CDR3 reads TGTGCCAGCTCACTAAAACCAGGGGGTCTCTACTACAATGAGCAGTTCTTC.

This rearrangement joins TRBV6-6 to TRBJ1-1; 8 bases are shared with TRBD1. The CDR3 is made up of 14 amino acids. Germline-derived CDR1 and CDR2 are MNHNY and SVGAGI (reference sequence). The V gene end was trimmed by 4 bases and the J gene end by 1 base; junction bases not matched to a gene: 2. This CDR3 reads CASSWTGPNTEAFF. Here the CDR3 DNA reads TGTGCCAGCAGTTGGACAGGGCCGAACACTGAAGCTTTCTTT.

As for this clone: This likely traces to a read error, being one base from a far larger clone. In the same sample, other DNA sequences code for this CDR3. This chain uses TRBV28 with TRBJ1-1; D perhaps matches TRBD1 (5 bases). Trimming shortened V by 2 bases and J by 4 bases, and 23 bases separated the two germline ends. The length of the CDR3 is 18 residues. Germline values: CDR1 MDHEN, CDR2 SYDVKM. The CDR3 DNA follows: TGTGCCAGCAGTTTACCCACCTCCACTAGGGGCGCGGTCACTGAAGCTTTCTTT. This sequence encodes CASSLPTSTRGAVTEAFF.

This rearrangement joins TRBV5-6 to TRBJ2-5; D is undetermined. This CDR3 contains 16 residues. The germline CDR1 and CDR2 sequences are SGHDT and YYEEEE. Trimming shortened V by 2 bases and J by 1 base, and 15 bases separated the two germline ends. CDR3 in amino acids: CASSLVSRLSQETQYF. The CDR3 DNA reads as TGTGCCAGCAGCTTAGTGTCCCGACTGAGCCAAGAGACCCAGTACTTC.

CDR3: CASSVDRATNEKLFF. CDR3 nucleotide sequence: TGCGCCAGCAGCGTGGACAGGGCAACTAATGAAAAACTGTTTTTT. The J gene is TRBJ1-4, the V gene TRBV5-1; 8 bases fit TRBD1. From germline, CDR1 is SGHRS and CDR2 YFSETQ. V lost 4 bases, J lost 0 bases, and 2 bases stayed unmatched. CDR3 size: 15 residues.